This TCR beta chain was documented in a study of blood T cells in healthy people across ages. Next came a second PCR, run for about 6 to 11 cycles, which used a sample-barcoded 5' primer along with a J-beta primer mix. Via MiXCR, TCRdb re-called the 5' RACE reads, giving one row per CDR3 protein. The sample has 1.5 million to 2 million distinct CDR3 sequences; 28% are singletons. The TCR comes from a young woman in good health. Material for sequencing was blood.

The CDR3 nucleotides read TGTGCCAGCAGACCCCTAGACAGGGGCCGACCCTCGAACACTGAAGCTTTCTTT. Protein: CASRPLDRGRPSNTEAFF. The chain is built from TRBV14 and TRBJ1-1, with 8 bases that match TRBD1. V lost 6 bases and J lost 1; bases outside the gene matches: 16. Germline values: CDR1 SGHDN, CDR2 FVKESK. The CDR3 is 18 residues long.